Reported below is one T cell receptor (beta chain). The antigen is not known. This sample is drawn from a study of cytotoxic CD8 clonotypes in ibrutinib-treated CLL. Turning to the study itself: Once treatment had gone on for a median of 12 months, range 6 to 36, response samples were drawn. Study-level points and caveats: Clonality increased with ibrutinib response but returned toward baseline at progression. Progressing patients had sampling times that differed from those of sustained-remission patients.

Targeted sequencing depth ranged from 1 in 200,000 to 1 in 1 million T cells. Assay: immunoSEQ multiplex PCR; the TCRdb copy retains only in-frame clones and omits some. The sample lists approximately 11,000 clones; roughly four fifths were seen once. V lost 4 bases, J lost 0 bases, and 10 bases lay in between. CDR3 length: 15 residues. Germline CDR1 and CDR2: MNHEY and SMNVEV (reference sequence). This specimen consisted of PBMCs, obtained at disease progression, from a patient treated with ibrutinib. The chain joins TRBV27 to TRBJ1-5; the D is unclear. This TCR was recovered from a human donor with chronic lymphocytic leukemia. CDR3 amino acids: CASSSIPYSNQPQHF. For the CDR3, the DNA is TGTGCCAGCAGTTCTATCCCCTATAGCAATCAGCCCCAGCATTTT.